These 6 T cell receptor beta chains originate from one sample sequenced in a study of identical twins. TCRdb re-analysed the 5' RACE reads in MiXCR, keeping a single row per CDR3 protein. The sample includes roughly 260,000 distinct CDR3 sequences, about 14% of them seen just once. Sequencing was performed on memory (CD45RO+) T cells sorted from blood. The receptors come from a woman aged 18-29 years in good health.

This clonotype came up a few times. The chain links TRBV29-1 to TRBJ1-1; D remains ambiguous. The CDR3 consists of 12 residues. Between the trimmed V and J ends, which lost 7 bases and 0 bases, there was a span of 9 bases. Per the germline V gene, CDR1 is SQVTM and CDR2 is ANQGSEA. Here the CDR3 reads CSGRTVNTEAFF. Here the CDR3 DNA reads TGCAGCGGTCGGACGGTGAACACTGAAGCTTTCTTT. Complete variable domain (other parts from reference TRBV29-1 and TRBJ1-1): SAVISQKPSRDICQRGTSLTIQCQVDSQVTMMFWYRQQPGQSLTLIATANQGSEATYESGFVIDKFPISRPNLTFSTLTVSNMSPEDSSIYLCSGRTVNTEAFFGQGTRLTVV.

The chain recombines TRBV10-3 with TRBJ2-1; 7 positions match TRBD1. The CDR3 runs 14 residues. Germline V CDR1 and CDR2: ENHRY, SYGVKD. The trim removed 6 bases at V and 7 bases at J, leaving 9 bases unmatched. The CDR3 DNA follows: TGTGCCATCAGGAAACCGGGACAGAGGAATGAGCAGTTCTTC. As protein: CAIRKPGQRNEQFF.

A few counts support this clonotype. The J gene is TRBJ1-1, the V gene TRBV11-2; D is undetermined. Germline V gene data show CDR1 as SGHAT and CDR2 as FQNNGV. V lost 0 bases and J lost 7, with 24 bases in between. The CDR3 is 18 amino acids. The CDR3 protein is CASSLEVGRVSGKGEAFF. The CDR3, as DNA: TGTGCCAGCAGCTTAGAGGTCGGGCGGGTGTCGGGAAAAGGTGAAGCTTTCTTT.

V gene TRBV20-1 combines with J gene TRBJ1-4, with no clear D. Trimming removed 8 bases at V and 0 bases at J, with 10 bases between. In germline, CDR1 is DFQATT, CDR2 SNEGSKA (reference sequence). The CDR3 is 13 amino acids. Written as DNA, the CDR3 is TGCAGTACCAGTTTTGCAACTAATGAAAAACTGTTTTTT. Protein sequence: CSTSFATNEKLFF.

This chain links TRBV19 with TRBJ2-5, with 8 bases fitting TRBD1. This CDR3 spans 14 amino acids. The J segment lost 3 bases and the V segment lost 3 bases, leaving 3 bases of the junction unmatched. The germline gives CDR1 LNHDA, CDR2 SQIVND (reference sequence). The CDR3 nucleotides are TGTGCCAGTAGTATCGGACAGGGAGAAGAGACCCAGTACTTC. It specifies CASSIGQGEETQYF.

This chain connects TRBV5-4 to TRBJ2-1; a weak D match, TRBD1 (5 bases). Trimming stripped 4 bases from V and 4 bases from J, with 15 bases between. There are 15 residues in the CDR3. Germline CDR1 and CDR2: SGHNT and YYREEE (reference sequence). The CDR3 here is CASSERTRPYNEQFF. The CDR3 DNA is TGTGCCAGCAGCGAGAGGACAAGGCCTTACAATGAGCAGTTCTTC.